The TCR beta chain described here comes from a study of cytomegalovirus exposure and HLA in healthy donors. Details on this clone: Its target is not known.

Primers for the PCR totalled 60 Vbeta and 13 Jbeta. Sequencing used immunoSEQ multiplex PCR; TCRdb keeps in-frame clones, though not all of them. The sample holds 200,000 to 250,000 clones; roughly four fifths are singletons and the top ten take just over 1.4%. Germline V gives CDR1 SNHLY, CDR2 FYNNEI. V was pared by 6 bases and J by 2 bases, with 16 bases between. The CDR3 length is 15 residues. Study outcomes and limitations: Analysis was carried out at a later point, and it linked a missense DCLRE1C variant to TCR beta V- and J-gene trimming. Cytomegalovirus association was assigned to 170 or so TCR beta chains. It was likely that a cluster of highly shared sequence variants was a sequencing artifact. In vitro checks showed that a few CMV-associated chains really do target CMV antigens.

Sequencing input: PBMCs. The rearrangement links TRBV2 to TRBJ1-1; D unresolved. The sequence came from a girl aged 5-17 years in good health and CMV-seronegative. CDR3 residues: CASSNRVRANTEAFF. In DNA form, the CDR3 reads TGTGCCAGCAGCAACAGAGTGAGAGCCAACACTGAAGCTTTCTTT.